These 2 T cell receptor beta chains share one sample of origin, sequenced in a study of sequential checkpoint blockade in melanoma. Treatment given: randomized to nivolumab then ipilimumab (arm A) or the reverse (arm B). Assay: immunoSEQ multiplex PCR; the TCRdb copy retains only in-frame clones and omits some. Of tens of thousands of clones in the sample, over 80% are singletons; the top ten hold about 27%. Sequenced here: CD8+ T cells sorted from blood (inferred from file names), sampled from a patient given nivolumab and ipilimumab in sequence. The source of these receptors is a human donor with melanoma.

The chain uses TRBV4-3 and TRBJ2-3, with 11 nucleotides matching TRBD2. The ends lost 1 base at V and 4 bases at J; junction bases unmatched: 7. The CDR3 totals 17 residues. Germline lookup yields CDR1 LGHNA and CDR2 YSLEER. The DNA of the CDR3 is TGCGCCAGCAGCCAAGCTGGGCTAGCGGGAGGTGCAGATACGCAGTATTTT. It is translated as CASSQAGLAGGADTQYF.

The CDR3 bases are TGTGCCAGCAGTCCCCGGACAGGGATTGGCTATGGCTACACCTTC. It is translated as CASSPRTGIGYGYTF. The chain links TRBV27 to TRBJ1-2; 8 bases are a match to TRBD1. The ends lost 5 bases at V and 4 bases at J; junction bases unmatched: 9. Germline lookup yields CDR1 MNHEY and CDR2 SMNVEV (reference sequence). This CDR3 is 15 amino acids long.